This T cell receptor beta chain is drawn from a study of spatial heterogeneity in lung cancer. Across the study: In raw reads, more than eight appearances on average were recorded for each unique TCR and UMI combination. Regarding the study as a whole: Tracking of tumor mutation counts was seen in expanded intratumoral alpha and beta TCR counts.

This clonotype was recorded many times. Antigen unknown. TCRdb fed the 5' RACE reads into MiXCR, producing one record per CDR3 protein. The sample holds several thousand distinct CDR3 sequences, roughly 5.7% seen once. The CDR3 extends over 16 amino acids. Germline lookup yields CDR1 MNHEY and CDR2 SMNVEV (reference sequence). The junction had 11 bases not matched to a gene; V was cut back by 0 bases and J by 6 bases. The sample's time point: sample taken at primary tumor resection. The sequencing here drew on lung tumor tissue, taken at surgery. The clonotype was recovered from a male donor with early-stage non-small cell lung cancer. The chain couples TRBV27 to TRBJ2-7; 7 bases fit TRBD1. CDR3 residues: CASSLSLLTGVGEQYF. CDR3 nucleotides: TGTGCCAGCAGTTTATCGCTTCTTACAGGGGTTGGCGAGCAGTACTTC.